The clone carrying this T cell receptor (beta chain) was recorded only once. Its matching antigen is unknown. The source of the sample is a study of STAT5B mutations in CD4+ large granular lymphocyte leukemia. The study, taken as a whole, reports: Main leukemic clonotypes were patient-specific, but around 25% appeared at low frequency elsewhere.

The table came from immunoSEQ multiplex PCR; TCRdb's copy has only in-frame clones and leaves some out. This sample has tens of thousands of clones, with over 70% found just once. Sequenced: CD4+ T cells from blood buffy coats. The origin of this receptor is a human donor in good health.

CDR3 in DNA: TGTGCCAGCAGCTTAGGGCCCCGCAGGGGGCGACGGGGCACTGAAGCTTTCTTT. Translation gives CASSLGPRRGRRGTEAFF. The genes are TRBV7-2 and TRBJ1-1, with TRBD1 matching over 8 bases. CDR1 SGHTA and CDR2 FQGNSA come from the germline V gene. The CDR3 is 18 amino acids. The V gene end was trimmed by 1 base and the J gene end by 4 bases; junction bases not matched to a gene: 14. Full variable domain (rest looked up from reference TRBV7-2 and TRBJ1-1): GAGVSQSPSNKVTEKGKDVELRCDPISGHTALYWYRQSLGQGLEFLIYFQGNSAPDKSGLPSDRFSAERTGGSVSTLTIQRTQQEDSAVYLCASSLGPRRGRRGTEAFFGQGTRLTVV.